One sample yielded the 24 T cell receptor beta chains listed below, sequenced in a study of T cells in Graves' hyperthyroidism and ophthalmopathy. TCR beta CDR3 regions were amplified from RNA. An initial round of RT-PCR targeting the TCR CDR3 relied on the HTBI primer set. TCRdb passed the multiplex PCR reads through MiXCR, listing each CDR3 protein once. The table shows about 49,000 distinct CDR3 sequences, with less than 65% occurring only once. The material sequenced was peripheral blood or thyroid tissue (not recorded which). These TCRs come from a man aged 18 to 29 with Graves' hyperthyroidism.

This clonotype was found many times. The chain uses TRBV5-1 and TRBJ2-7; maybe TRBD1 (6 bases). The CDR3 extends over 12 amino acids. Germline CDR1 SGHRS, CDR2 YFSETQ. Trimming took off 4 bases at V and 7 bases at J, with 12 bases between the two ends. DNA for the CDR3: TGCGCCAGCAGCAAACAGGGTGCGGAGCAGTACTTC. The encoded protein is CASSKQGAEQYF.

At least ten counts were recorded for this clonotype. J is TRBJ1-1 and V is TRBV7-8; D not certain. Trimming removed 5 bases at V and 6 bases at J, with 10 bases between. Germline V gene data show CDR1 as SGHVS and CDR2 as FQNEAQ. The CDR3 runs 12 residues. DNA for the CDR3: TGTGCCAGCAGCGCCGGGGAGGCTGAAGCTTTCTTT. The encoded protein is CASSAGEAEAFF.

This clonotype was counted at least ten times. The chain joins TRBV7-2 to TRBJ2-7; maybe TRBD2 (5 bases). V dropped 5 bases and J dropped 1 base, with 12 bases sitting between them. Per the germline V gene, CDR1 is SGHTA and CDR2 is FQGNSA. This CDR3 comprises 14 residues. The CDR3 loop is CASSPRTESYEQYF. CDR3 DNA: TGTGCCAGCAGCCCGAGGACTGAGTCCTACGAGCAGTACTTC.

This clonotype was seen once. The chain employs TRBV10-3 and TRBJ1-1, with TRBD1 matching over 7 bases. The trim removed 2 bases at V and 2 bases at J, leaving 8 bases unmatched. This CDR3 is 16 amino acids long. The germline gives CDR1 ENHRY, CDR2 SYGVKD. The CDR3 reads CAISEVPGQTNTEAFF. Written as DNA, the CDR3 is TGTGCCATCAGTGAGGTCCCGGGACAGACCAACACTGAAGCTTTCTTT.

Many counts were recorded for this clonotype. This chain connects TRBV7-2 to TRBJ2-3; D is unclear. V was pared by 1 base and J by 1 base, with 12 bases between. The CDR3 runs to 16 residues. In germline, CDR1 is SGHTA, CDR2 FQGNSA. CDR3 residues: CASSLVVDWGTDTQYF. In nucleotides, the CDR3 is TGTGCCAGCAGCTTAGTTGTGGATTGGGGCACAGATACGCAGTATTTT.

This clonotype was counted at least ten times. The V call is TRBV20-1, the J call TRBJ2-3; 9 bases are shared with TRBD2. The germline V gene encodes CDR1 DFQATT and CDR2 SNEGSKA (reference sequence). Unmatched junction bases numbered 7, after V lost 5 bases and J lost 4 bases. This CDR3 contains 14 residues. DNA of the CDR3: TGCAGTGCTTCGACTAGCGGCCCCCCAGATACGCAGTATTTT. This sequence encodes CSASTSGPPDTQYF.

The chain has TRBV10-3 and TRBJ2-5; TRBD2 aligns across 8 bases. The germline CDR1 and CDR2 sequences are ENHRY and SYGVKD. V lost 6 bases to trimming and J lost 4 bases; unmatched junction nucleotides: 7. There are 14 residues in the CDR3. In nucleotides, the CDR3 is TGTGCCATCAGCGGCCCCGGGACTAGAGAGACCCAGTACTTC. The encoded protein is CAISGPGTRETQYF.

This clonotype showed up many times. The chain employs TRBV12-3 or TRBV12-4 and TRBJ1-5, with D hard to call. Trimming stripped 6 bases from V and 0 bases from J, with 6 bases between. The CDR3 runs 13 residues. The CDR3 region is CASSQYSNQPQHF. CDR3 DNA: TGTGCCAGCAGCCAATATAGCAATCAGCCCCAGCATTTT.

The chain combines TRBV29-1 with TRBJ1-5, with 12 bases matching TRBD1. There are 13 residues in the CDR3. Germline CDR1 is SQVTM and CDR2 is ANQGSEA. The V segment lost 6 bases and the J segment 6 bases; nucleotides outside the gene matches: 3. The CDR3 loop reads CSVGQGAGQPQHF. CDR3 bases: TGCAGCGTGGGACAGGGGGCAGGTCAGCCCCAGCATTTT.

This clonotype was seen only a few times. The CDR3 is CASSFLRPGDTQYF. DNA for the CDR3: TGTGCCAGCAGTTTTTTACGTCCCGGAGATACGCAGTATTTT. The V and J genes are TRBV12-3 or TRBV12-4 and TRBJ2-3; D gene unclear. The CDR3 runs 14 residues. Trimming cost V 3 bases and J 5 bases, with 12 bases left between them.

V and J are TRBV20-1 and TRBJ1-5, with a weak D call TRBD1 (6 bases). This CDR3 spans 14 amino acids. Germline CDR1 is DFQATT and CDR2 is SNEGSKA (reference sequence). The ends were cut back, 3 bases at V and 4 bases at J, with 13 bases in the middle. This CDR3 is CSASGGAVNQPQHF. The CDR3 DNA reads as TGCAGTGCTAGCGGGGGGGCGGTTAATCAGCCCCAGCATTTT.

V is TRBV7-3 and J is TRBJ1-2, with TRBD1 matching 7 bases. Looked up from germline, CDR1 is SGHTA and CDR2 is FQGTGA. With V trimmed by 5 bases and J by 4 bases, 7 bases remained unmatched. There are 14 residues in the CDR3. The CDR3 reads CASSTEDRIYGYTF. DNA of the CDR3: TGTGCCAGCAGCACGGAGGACAGGATCTATGGCTACACCTTC.

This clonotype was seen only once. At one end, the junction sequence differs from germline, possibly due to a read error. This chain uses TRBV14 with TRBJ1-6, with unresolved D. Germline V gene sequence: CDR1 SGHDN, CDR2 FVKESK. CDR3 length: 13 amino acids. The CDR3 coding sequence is TGTGCCGGCAGCCAAACTAGTCATTCACTCCTCCACTTT. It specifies CAGSQTSHSLLHF.

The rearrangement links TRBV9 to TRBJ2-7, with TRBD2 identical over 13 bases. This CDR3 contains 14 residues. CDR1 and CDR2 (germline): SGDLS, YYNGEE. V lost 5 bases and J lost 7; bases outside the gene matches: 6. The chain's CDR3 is CASSVTSGGGEQYF. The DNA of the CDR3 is TGTGCCAGCAGTGTAACTAGCGGGGGGGGAGAGCAGTACTTC.

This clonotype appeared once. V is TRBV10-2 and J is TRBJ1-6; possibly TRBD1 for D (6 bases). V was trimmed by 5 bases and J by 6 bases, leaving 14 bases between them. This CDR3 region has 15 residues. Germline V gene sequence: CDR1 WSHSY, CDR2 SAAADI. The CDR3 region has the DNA TGCGCCAGCAGTTACTCGACAGGTTCTAATTCACCCCTCCACTTT. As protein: CASSYSTGSNSPLHF.

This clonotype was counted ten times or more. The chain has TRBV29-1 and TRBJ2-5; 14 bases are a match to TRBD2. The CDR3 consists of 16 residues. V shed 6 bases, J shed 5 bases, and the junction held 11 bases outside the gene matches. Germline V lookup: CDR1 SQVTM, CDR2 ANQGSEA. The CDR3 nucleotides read TGCAGCGTGAGGCCCGGGACTAGCGGGGGCTATGAGACCCAGTACTTC. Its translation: CSVRPGTSGGYETQYF.

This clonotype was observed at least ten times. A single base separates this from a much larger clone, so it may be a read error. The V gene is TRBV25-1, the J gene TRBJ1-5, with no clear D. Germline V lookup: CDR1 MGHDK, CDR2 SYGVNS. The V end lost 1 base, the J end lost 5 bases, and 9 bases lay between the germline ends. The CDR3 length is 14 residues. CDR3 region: CASSELGLDQPQHF. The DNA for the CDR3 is TGTGCCAGCAGTGAATTAGGCCTCGATCAGCCCCAGCATTTT.

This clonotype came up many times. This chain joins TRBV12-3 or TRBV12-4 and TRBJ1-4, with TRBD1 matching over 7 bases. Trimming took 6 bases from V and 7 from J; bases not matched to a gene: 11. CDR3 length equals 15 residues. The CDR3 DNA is TGTGCCAGCAGCCCCAGGGACAGTTGGAGTGAAAAACTGTTTTTT. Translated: CASSPRDSWSEKLFF.

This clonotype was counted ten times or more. CDR3 sequence (DNA): TGTGCCAGCAGTTTCTTGGGTCTGGCCCAGTACTTC. Translated, it gives CASSFLGLAQYF. V and J are TRBV28 and TRBJ2-5; D gene unclear. The V and J ends lost 3 bases and 9 bases respectively, with 11 bases between them. The CDR3 runs to 12 residues. Germline V gives CDR1 MDHEN, CDR2 SYDVKM.

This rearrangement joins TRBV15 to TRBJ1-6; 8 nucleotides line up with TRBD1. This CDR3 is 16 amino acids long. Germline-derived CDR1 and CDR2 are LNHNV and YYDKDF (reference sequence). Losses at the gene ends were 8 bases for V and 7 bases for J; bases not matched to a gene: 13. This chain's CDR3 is CATASGQGAPNSPLHF. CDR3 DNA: TGTGCCACCGCTAGTGGACAGGGTGCCCCCAATTCACCCCTCCACTTT.

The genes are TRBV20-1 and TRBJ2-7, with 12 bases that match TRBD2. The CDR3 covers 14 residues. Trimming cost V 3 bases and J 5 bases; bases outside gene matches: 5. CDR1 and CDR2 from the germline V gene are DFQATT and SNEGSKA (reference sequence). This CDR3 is CSASRLAGVDEQYF. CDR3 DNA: TGCAGTGCTAGTCGACTAGCGGGAGTCGACGAGCAGTACTTC.

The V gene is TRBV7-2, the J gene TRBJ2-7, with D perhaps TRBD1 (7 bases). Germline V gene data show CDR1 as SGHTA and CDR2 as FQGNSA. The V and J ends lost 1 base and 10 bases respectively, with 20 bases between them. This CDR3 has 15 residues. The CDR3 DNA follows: TGTGCCAGCAGCTTAGGCGGGGCCACAGGGGTAGCCCAGTACTTC. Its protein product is CASSLGGATGVAQYF.

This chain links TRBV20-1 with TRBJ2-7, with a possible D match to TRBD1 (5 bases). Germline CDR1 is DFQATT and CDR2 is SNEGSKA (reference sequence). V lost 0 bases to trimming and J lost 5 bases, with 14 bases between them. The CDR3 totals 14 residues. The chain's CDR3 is CSARDRKGRHEQYF. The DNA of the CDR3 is TGCAGTGCTAGAGATCGAAAGGGGCGCCACGAGCAGTACTTC.

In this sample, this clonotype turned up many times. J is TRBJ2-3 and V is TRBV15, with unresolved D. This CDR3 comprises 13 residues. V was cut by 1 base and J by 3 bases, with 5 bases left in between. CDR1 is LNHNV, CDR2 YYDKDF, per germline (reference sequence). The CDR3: CATSRAETDTQYF. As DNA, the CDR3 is TGTGCCACCAGCAGAGCAGAGACAGATACGCAGTATTTT.